A selection of T cell receptor beta chains follows, all from one sample in a study of PD-1 blockade in classical Hodgkin lymphoma. Data came from immunoSEQ multiplex PCR; TCRdb stores just in-frame clones and leaves some out. The sample includes about 22,000 clones, 60% to 85% seen only once; the top ten take 8%. This specimen was peripheral blood mononuclear cells (PBMCs), taken before the second cycle of nivolumab. The receptors come from a human donor with classical Hodgkin lymphoma. Both conserved end residues are part of each CDR3. D genes are given only for firm matches. Clone size is not always given. Where it is, it says once, few, many or a class for expanded clones.

d_call clone_size j_call v_call cdr3_aa cdr3_nt
TRBD1 once TRBJ2-1 TRBV5-1 CASSALQGVTYNEQFF TGCGCCAGCAGCGCCCTACAGGGGGTAACCTACAATGAGCAGTTCTTC
. once TRBJ2-1 TRBV5-5 CAGQYGMRLDNEQFF TGTGCCGGCCAATACGGGATGCGGTTAGACAATGAGCAGTTCTTC
. . TRBJ2-1 TRBV19 CASSILTYNEQFF TGTGCCAGTAGTATTTTGACATACAATGAGCAGTTCTTC
. . TRBJ1-2 TRBV9 CVSSVESEIAYGYTF TGTGTCAGCAGCGTAGAGAGTGAGATTGCCTATGGCTACACCTTC
TRBD1 . TRBJ1-4 TRBV4-1 CASSFPGQFNEKLFF TGCGCCAGCAGCTTCCCGGGACAGTTTAATGAAAAACTGTTTTTT
. . TRBJ2-5 TRBV27 CASSPRLPGGSKETQYF TGTGCCAGCAGTCCCCGTTTGCCCGGGGGTAGCAAAGAGACCCAGTACTTC
. . TRBJ2-7 TRBV27 CASIGQSSYEQYF TGTGCCAGCATAGGACAGAGCTCCTACGAGCAGTACTTC
TRBD2 . TRBJ2-7 TRBV2 CASRVAGHYEQYF TGTGCCAGCAGGGTAGCGGGTCATTACGAGCAGTACTTC
. . TRBJ2-3 TRBV6-1 CASSEIDGTDTQYF TGTGCCAGCAGTGAGATCGATGGCACAGATACGCAGTATTTT
. . TRBJ2-7 TRBV15 CATSRDGGGVYEQYF TGCGCCACCAGCAGAGATGGAGGGGGAGTCTACGAGCAGTACTTC
TRBD1 . TRBJ1-5 TRBV7-9 CASSSTGSGNQPQHF TGTGCCAGCAGCTCGACAGGGTCGGGGAATCAGCCCCAGCATTTT
. once TRBJ1-1 TRBV5-5 CASSLVGGGTEAFF TGTGCCAGCAGCTTGGTCGGGGGAGGCACTGAAGCTTTCTTT
. few TRBJ2-3 TRBV10-3 CAISSSGSSDTDTQYF TGTGCCATCAGTTCCAGCGGCTCATCAGACACAGATACGCAGTATTTT